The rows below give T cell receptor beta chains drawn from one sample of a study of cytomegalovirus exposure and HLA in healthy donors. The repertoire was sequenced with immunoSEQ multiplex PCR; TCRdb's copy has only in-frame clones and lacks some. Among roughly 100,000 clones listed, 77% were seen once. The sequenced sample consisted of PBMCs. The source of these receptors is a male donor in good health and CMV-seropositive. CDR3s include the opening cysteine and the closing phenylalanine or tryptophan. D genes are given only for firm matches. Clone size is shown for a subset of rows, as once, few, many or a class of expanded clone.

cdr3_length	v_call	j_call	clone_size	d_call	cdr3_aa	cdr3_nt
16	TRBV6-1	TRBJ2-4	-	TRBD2	CASSERTGGAKNIQYF	TGTGCCAGCAGTGAACGGACGGGAGGGGCCAAAAACATTCAGTACTTC
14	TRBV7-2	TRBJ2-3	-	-	CASSLLIVTDTQYF	TGTGCCAGCAGCTTACTCATAGTCACAGATACGCAGTATTTT
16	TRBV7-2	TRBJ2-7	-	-	CASSLGVAGLSYEQYF	TGTGCCAGCAGCTTAGGTGTGGCGGGGCTCTCCTACGAGCAGTACTTC
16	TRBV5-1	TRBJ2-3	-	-	CASSSQGGTSTDTQYF	TGCGCCAGCAGCTCCCAGGGCGGGACTAGCACAGATACGCAGTATTTT
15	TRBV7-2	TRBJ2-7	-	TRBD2	CASSLEVAGSYEQYF	TGTGCCAGCAGCTTAGAGGTAGCGGGTTCCTACGAGCAGTACTTC
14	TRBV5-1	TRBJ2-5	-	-	CASSPGSYQETQYF	TGCGCCAGCAGCCCGGGATCGTACCAAGAGACCCAGTACTTC
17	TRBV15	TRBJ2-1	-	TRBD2	CATSRDLAGSSYNEQFF	TGTGCCACCAGCAGAGATCTAGCGGGGAGCTCCTACAATGAGCAGTTCTTC
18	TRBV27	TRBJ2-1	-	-	CASSLRSGAPSSYNEQFF	TGTGCCAGCAGCCTGAGATCAGGGGCCCCAAGCTCCTACAATGAGCAGTTCTTC
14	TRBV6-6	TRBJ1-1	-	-	CASSKTGMNTEAFF	TGTGCCAGCAGTAAAACAGGCATGAACACTGAAGCTTTCTTT
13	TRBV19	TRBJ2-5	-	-	CATSDSVQETQYF	TGTGCCACCTCAGACAGTGTTCAAGAGACCCAGTACTTC
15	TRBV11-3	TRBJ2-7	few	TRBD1	CASSPGTGLAGQQYF	TGTGCCAGCAGTCCCGGGACAGGGTTAGCCGGACAGCAGTACTTC
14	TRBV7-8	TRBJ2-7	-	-	CASSYKQGPYEQYF	TGTGCCAGCAGCTATAAGCAGGGGCCCTACGAGCAGTACTTC
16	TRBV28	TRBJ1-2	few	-	CASSRLRGQTEDGYTF	TGTGCCAGCAGTCGCCTGAGGGGACAAACGGAGGATGGCTACACCTTC
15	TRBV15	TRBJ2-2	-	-	CATSDRQKNTGELFF	TGTGCCACCAGCGATCGACAAAAGAACACCGGGGAGCTGTTTTTT
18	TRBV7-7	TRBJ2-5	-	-	CASSSLPGTGGGRETQYF	TGTGCTAGCAGCTCCCTTCCCGGTACAGGGGGCGGGAGGGAGACCCAGTACTTC
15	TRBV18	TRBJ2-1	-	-	CASSRGGTGAVEQFF	TGTGCCAGCTCACGGGGGGGCACGGGAGCCGTTGAGCAGTTCTTC
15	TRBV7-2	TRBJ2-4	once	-	CASSLMTVAKNIQYF	TGTGCCAGCAGCTTAATGACAGTAGCCAAAAACATTCAGTACTTC
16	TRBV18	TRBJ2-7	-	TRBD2	CASSPPPERGSYEQYF	TGTGCCAGCTCACCACCCCCGGAGCGGGGGTCCTACGAGCAGTACTTC
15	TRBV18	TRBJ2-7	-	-	CASSPAAGPNYEQYF	TGTGCCAGCTCACCAGCGGCAGGGCCGAACTACGAGCAGTACTTC
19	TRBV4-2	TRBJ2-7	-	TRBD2	CASSPYITSGRGGSYEQYF	TGTGCCAGCAGCCCCTACATAACTAGCGGGAGAGGGGGATCCTACGAGCAGTACTTC
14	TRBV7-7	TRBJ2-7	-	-	CASSVGGPGYEQYF	TGTGCCAGCAGCGTGGGGGGGCCCGGCTACGAGCAGTACTTC
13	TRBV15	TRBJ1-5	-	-	CATSRVGHQPQHF	TGTGCCACCAGCAGAGTGGGACACCAGCCCCAGCATTTT